The 32 T cell receptor beta chains below all came from one sample that was sequenced in a study of blood T cell repertoires in COVID-19. TCRdb keeps only in-frame clones here, not all; method: immunoSEQ multiplex PCR. The repertoire holds some 31,000 clones, with over 90% as singletons. Sequencing used peripheral blood. Receptors originate from a human donor in a cohort sampled during active COVID-19.

This chain uses TRBV18 with TRBJ2-3; 8 bases agree with TRBD1. This CDR3 region has 15 residues. Looked up from germline, CDR1 is KGHSH and CDR2 is LQKENI. J was trimmed by 1 base and V by 3 bases; bases with no gene match: 3. The DNA of the CDR3 is TGTGCCAGCTCACCGGGCAGGGGGCGCACAGATACGCAGTATTTT. It is translated as CASSPGRGRTDTQYF.

The V gene is TRBV7-2, the J gene TRBJ1-1; D unresolved. The CDR3 runs to 15 residues. The V and J ends lost 4 bases and 1 base respectively, with 13 bases between them. Germline V lookup: CDR1 SGHTA, CDR2 FQGNSA. The CDR3 sequence is CASSSLNHENTEAFF. CDR3 DNA: TGTGCCAGCAGCTCCCTAAATCACGAGAACACTGAAGCTTTCTTT.

The gene calls are TRBV2 and TRBJ2-3; 10 nucleotides line up with TRBD2. Germline-derived CDR1 and CDR2 are SNHLY and FYNNEI. The CDR3 is made up of 15 amino acids. V lost 3 bases, J lost 2 bases, and 2 bases stayed unmatched. This chain's CDR3 is CASSEGTSDTDTQYF. The CDR3 DNA follows: TGTGCCAGCAGTGAGGGGACTAGCGACACAGATACGCAGTATTTT.

A single count supports this clone. This chain links TRBV11-3 with TRBJ2-3; 8 bases line up with TRBD2. V dropped 4 bases and J dropped 4; count of bases not matched to a gene: 16. The CDR3 extends over 18 amino acids. In germline, CDR1 is SGHNT, CDR2 YENEEA. The CDR3 is CASSYAPRSGKGSDTQYF. For the CDR3, the DNA is TGTGCCAGCAGCTACGCCCCACGTAGCGGGAAAGGTTCAGATACGCAGTATTTT.

The chain couples TRBV21-1 to TRBJ2-2; the D call of TRBD2 is as the table states it, not checked on the DNA. TRBV21-1 is marked as a pseudogene. The CDR3 spans 16 residues. CDR3 residues: CASSKGVSGNIGELFF. CDR3 coding DNA: TGTGCCAGCAGCAAAGGGGTTAGCGGGAATATCGGGGAGCTGTTTTTT.

The chain carries TRBV2 and TRBJ2-2, with a tentative D call TRBD1 (6 bases). There are 14 residues in the CDR3. Germline-derived CDR1 and CDR2 are SNHLY and FYNNEI. V lost 6 bases and J lost 0, with 8 bases in between. The CDR3 bases are TGTGCCAGCAGGGGGACACCGAACACCGGGGAGCTGTTTTTT. Encoded protein: CASRGTPNTGELFF.

CDR3 in amino acids: CALDRGVNGYTF. CDR3 bases: TGTGCCCTCGACAGGGGGGTCAATGGCTACACCTTC. The V call is TRBV30, the J call TRBJ1-2, with 9 bases identical to TRBD1. This CDR3 comprises 12 residues. J was trimmed by 6 bases and V by 8 bases; bases with no gene match: 7. CDR1 is GTSNPN, CDR2 SVGIG, per germline (reference sequence).

This rearrangement joins TRBV3-1 (or the pseudogene TRBV3-2) to TRBJ1-1, with D maybe TRBD1 (6 bases). V lost 3 bases and J 1 base, leaving 15 bases between the germline ends. Germline values: CDR1 LGHDT, CDR2 YNNKEL (reference sequence). This CDR3 comprises 16 residues. CDR3 sequence (DNA): TGTGCCAGCAGCCACTCCGCCAGGGGACCGAACACTGAAGCTTTCTTT. Translation: CASSHSARGPNTEAFF.

For the CDR3, the DNA is TGTGCCAGCAGCTTCCGAAGGGGTAGCGAAAAACTGTTTTTT. As protein: CASSFRRGSEKLFF. The chain uses TRBV5-4 and TRBJ1-4; a weak D match, TRBD1 (5 bases). The ends were cut back, 2 bases at V and 8 bases at J, with 13 bases in the middle. CDR1 is SGHNT and CDR2 is YYREEE in the germline V gene (reference sequence). The CDR3 totals 14 residues. Combining the CDR3 with reference TRBV5-4 and TRBJ1-4 gives the whole variable domain ETGVTQSPTHLIKTRGQQVTLRCSSQSGHNTVSWYQQALGQGPQFIFQYYREEENGRGNFPPRFSGLQFPNYSSELNVNALELDDSALYLCASSFRRGSEKLFFGSGTQLSVL.

The chain recombines TRBV10-2 with TRBJ1-1; tentative D call: TRBD1 (6 bases). The CDR3 extends over 14 amino acids. V was shortened by 5 bases and J by 0 bases, with 10 bases between the two germline ends. The germline V gene has CDR1 WSHSY and CDR2 SAAADI. The CDR3 loop is CASSKTGLNTEAFF. In nucleotides, the CDR3 is TGCGCCAGCAGTAAGACAGGTTTGAACACTGAAGCTTTCTTT.

The J gene is TRBJ2-1, the V gene TRBV30; 10 positions agree with TRBD2. This CDR3 comprises 15 residues. The V gene end was trimmed by 0 bases and the J gene end by 5 bases; junction bases not matched to a gene: 4. CDR1 and CDR2 from the germline V gene are GTSNPN and SVGIG (reference sequence). CDR3 bases: TGTGCCTGGAGTGTCCGGCTAGCGGGAGACAATGAGCAGTTCTTC. It translates to CAWSVRLAGDNEQFF.

The V and J genes are TRBV15 and TRBJ2-1; maybe TRBD2 (5 bases). The CDR3 length is 15 residues. The germline V and J ends were trimmed by 6 bases and 3 bases, with 15 bases remaining between them. In germline, CDR1 is LNHNV, CDR2 YYDKDF (reference sequence). The CDR3 here is CATSLEGRVYNEQFF. The DNA of the CDR3 is TGTGCCACCAGTTTAGAGGGCCGGGTCTACAATGAGCAGTTCTTC. Together with reference TRBV15 and TRBJ2-1, the CDR3 gives the full variable domain: DAMVIQNPRYQVTQFGKPVTLSCSQTLNHNVMYWYQQKSSQAPKLLFHYYDKDFNNEADTPDNFQSRRPNTSFCFLDIRSPGLGDTAMYLCATSLEGRVYNEQFFGPGTRLTVL.

V is TRBV5-6 and J is TRBJ1-1; D is perhaps TRBD1 (5 bases). Trimming removed 2 bases from V and 6 bases from J, with 17 bases in between. The CDR3 covers 15 residues. CDR1 and CDR2 (germline): SGHDT, YYEEEE. CDR3 in DNA: TGTGCCAGCAGCTTTGCAGGGTCATTTTACGCTGAAGCTTTCTTT. Amino acid sequence: CASSFAGSFYAEAFF.

The J gene is TRBJ2-1, the V gene TRBV3-1 (or the pseudogene TRBV3-2); TRBD2 agrees at 15 bases. Germline CDR1 is LGHDT and CDR2 is YNNKEL (reference sequence). The J segment lost 3 bases and the V segment lost 2 bases, leaving 11 bases of the junction unmatched. The CDR3 contains 20 residues. The CDR3: CASSQRRTSGRARYYNEQFF. In DNA form, the CDR3 reads TGTGCCAGCAGCCAAAGACGGACTAGCGGGAGGGCCCGGTACTACAATGAGCAGTTCTTC.

The J gene is TRBJ1-5, the V gene TRBV5-6; a possible D gene is TRBD1 (6 bases). The CDR3 is 14 amino acids. Trimming stripped 2 bases from V and 3 bases from J, with 9 bases between. Looked up from germline, CDR1 is SGHDT and CDR2 is YYEEEE. The CDR3 nucleotides are TGTGCCAGCAGCTTTGGGACAACCAATCAGCCCCAGCATTTT. Residues: CASSFGTTNQPQHF.

The rearrangement uses TRBV7-9 and TRBJ2-1; perhaps TRBD1 as D (5 bases). This CDR3 has 16 amino acids. Germline V gives CDR1 SEHNR, CDR2 FQNEAQ (reference sequence). Trimming shortened V by 5 bases and J by 4 bases, and 18 bases separated the two germline ends. Here the CDR3 DNA reads TGTGCCAGCAGCAGCAGGGTCCTCGGAGTATACAATGAGCAGTTCTTC. Amino acids: CASSSRVLGVYNEQFF.

This chain connects TRBV18 to TRBJ1-1, with D hard to call. The CDR3 runs 13 residues. Trimming took off 2 bases at V and 0 bases at J, with 4 bases between the two ends. Germline V gene sequence: CDR1 KGHSH, CDR2 LQKENI. The CDR3 sequence: CASSPNMNTEAFF. The CDR3 DNA reads TGTGCCAGCTCACCAAACATGAACACTGAAGCTTTCTTT.

The chain joins TRBV30 to TRBJ2-1; 8 bases align to TRBD1. The CDR3 totals 13 residues. Germline V CDR1 and CDR2: GTSNPN, SVGIG (reference sequence). Trimming at V came to 0 bases and at J to 10 bases, leaving 5 bases not matched to a gene. CDR3 amino acids: CAWSVQGAGEQFF. CDR3 coding DNA: TGTGCCTGGAGTGTCCAGGGGGCCGGGGAGCAGTTCTTC.

This sequence joins TRBV7-9 and TRBJ2-7; tentative D call: TRBD2 (5 bases). This CDR3 comprises 12 residues. V gave up 8 bases and J gave up 2 bases, with 10 bases separating them. Germline loops: CDR1 SEHNR, CDR2 FQNEAQ (reference sequence). DNA of the CDR3: TGTGCCAGCTCCGGAGGTACCTACGAGCAGTACTTC. Translation: CASSGGTYEQYF.

The V gene is TRBV2, the J gene TRBJ2-2, with D possibly matching TRBD2 (6 bases). The CDR3 runs to 17 residues. CDR1 is SNHLY, CDR2 FYNNEI, per germline. Trimming left V 8 bases short and J 5 bases short, with 24 bases between. The CDR3 region is CASGVPGTSYETGELFF. As DNA, the CDR3 is TGTGCCAGCGGAGTCCCCGGGACTTCCTACGAGACCGGGGAGCTGTTTTTT.

The chain couples TRBV3-1 (or the pseudogene TRBV3-2) to TRBJ2-2, with 7 nucleotides matching TRBD2. With 4 bases clipped from V and 4 bases from J, the junction kept 3 bases outside the gene matches. This CDR3 is built from 14 residues. CDR1 and CDR2 from the germline V gene are LGHDT and YNNKEL (reference sequence). CDR3 in amino acids: CASSPGTTTGELFF. Here the CDR3 DNA reads TGTGCCAGCAGCCCCGGGACTACCACCGGGGAGCTGTTTTTT.

The rearrangement joins TRBV2 to TRBJ2-5; tentatively, D is TRBD1 (6 bases). The CDR3 is made up of 13 amino acids. V shed 4 bases and J shed 13 bases, with 19 bases lying between them. In germline, CDR1 is SNHLY, CDR2 FYNNEI. The CDR3 DNA reads as TGTGCCAGCAGTGTGGATGGGGGCGGAGAGCGGTACTTC. It codes for CASSVDGGGERYF.

The genes are TRBV11-2 and TRBJ2-2; a possible D gene is TRBD1 (5 bases). CDR1 SGHAT and CDR2 FQNNGV come from the germline V gene. This CDR3 is 18 amino acids long. V lost 5 bases to trimming and J lost 0 bases, with 19 bases between them. The CDR3 bases are TGTGCCAGCAGCCCACCCCAGGGTAGGAGTCCGAACACCGGGGAGCTGTTTTTT. Translation: CASSPPQGRSPNTGELFF.

The chain uses TRBV20-1 and TRBJ2-7, with a weak D call TRBD1 (5 bases). From germline, CDR1 is DFQATT and CDR2 SNEGSKA (reference sequence). Trimming removed 0 bases from V and 8 bases from J, with 8 bases in between. The CDR3 totals 11 residues. This chain's CDR3 is CSARDVDKQYF. CDR3 nucleotide sequence: TGCAGTGCTAGAGATGTGGACAAGCAGTACTTC.

V and J are TRBV6-6 and TRBJ1-1; 9 nucleotides match TRBD1. CDR3 length: 14 residues. V shed 5 bases and J 3 bases; nucleotides not matched to a gene: 4. Germline CDR1 and CDR2: MNHNY and SVGAGI (reference sequence). CDR3 nucleotide sequence: TGTGCCAGCAGTCGGACAGGGGTGGACACTGAAGCTTTCTTT. Amino acids: CASSRTGVDTEAFF.

V and J are TRBV20-1 and TRBJ1-1; no reliable D call. The ends were cut back, 3 bases at V and 1 base at J, with 6 bases in the middle. The CDR3 loop spans 12 amino acids. Germline V gene lookup returns CDR1 DFQATT and CDR2 SNEGSKA (reference sequence). In nucleotides, the CDR3 is TGCAGTGCTAGTTGGCCGAACACTGAAGCTTTCTTT. Protein product: CSASWPNTEAFF.

This chain links TRBV5-5 with TRBJ2-2, with TRBD1 matching over 7 bases. Unmatched junction bases numbered 3, after V lost 0 bases and J lost 4 bases. This CDR3 is built from 15 residues. Germline V gives CDR1 SGHKS, CDR2 YYEKEE (reference sequence). Written as DNA, the CDR3 is TGTGCCAGCAGCTTGGAGACAGGGTTCACCGGGGAGCTGTTTTTT. Its protein product is CASSLETGFTGELFF.

With respect to this clone: At the DNA level, this CDR3 is encoded by other sequences in the same sample as well. This chain links TRBV12-3 or TRBV12-4 with TRBJ2-7, with 7 bases matching TRBD1. V lost 6 bases to trimming and J lost 3 bases; unmatched junction nucleotides: 5. The CDR3 length is 13 residues. The CDR3 nucleotides are TGTGCCAGCAGCCGGGGACAGAGCTACGAGCAGTACTTC. Encoded protein: CASSRGQSYEQYF.

This rearrangement joins TRBV7-9 to TRBJ2-3, with unresolved D. With 3 bases removed from V and 1 base from J, the gap between germline ends came to 11 bases. Germline V gene sequence: CDR1 SEHNR, CDR2 FQNEAQ (reference sequence). The CDR3 contains 15 residues. CDR3 in amino acids: CASSFSRRGTDTQYF. As DNA, the CDR3 is TGTGCCAGCAGCTTTTCCCGGAGAGGCACAGATACGCAGTATTTT.

The chain combines TRBV6-5 with TRBJ1-2; weak D call: TRBD1 (6 bases). V lost 10 bases, J lost 0 bases, and 12 bases lay in between. Germline V gene sequence: CDR1 MNHEY, CDR2 SVGAGI. The CDR3 covers 13 residues. CDR3 amino acids: CATTDSPNYGYTF. The CDR3 nucleotides are TGTGCCACGACGGACAGTCCTAACTATGGCTACACCTTC.

J is TRBJ1-6 and V is TRBV6-6; D is unresolved. This CDR3 is built from 12 residues. The germline CDR1 and CDR2 sequences are MNHNY and SVGAGI (reference sequence). Trimming pared 8 bases from V and 9 bases from J, leaving 11 bases between. CDR3 residues: CASQGGGSPLHF. The CDR3 nucleotides are TGTGCCAGCCAAGGTGGCGGTTCACCCCTCCACTTT.

The chain joins TRBV5-6 to TRBJ2-1, with 8 bases matching TRBD2. The CDR3 consists of 15 residues. With V trimmed by 1 base and J by 8 bases, 8 bases remained unmatched. The germline CDR1 and CDR2 sequences are SGHDT and YYEEEE. The CDR3 region is CASSLWTGGNDEQFF. The CDR3 bases are TGTGCCAGCAGCTTGTGGACGGGAGGGAACGATGAGCAGTTCTTC.